These 6 T cell receptor beta chains were all obtained from the same sample, sequenced in a study of blood T cell repertoires in COVID-19. Sequenced by immunoSEQ multiplex PCR; TCRdb stores in-frame clones only, minus some. The sample holds approximately 100,000 clones, 70% to 90% seen once. The sequenced sample was peripheral blood. These receptors came from a human donor with COVID-19, enrolled during active disease. The donor label of this sample is uncertain.

V is TRBV24-1 and J is TRBJ2-4; 8 bases fit TRBD2. This CDR3 is 12 amino acids long. Trimming at V came to 7 bases and at J to 7 bases, leaving 2 bases not matched to a gene. Germline loops: CDR1 KGHDR, CDR2 SFDVKD. This CDR3 is CATSPGGNIQYF. CDR3 in DNA: TGTGCCACCAGCCCGGGAGGGAACATTCAGTACTTC.

Remarks on this clone: Germline is not matched at one junction end, which may reflect a read error. V usage is TRBV6-1 and J usage is TRBJ2-2, with D possibly being TRBD1 or TRBD2 (7 bases each). The CDR3 contains 15 residues. From germline, CDR1 is MNHNS and CDR2 SASEGT. For the CDR3, the DNA is TGTGCCAGCAGTAAAGCGGGACAGTACACCGGGGAGCTGTTTTTT. Its translation: CASSKAGQYTGELFF.

The chain combines TRBV19 with TRBJ2-7, with D hard to call. Trimming removed 5 bases at V and 3 bases at J, with 11 bases between. The CDR3 extends over 13 amino acids. Looked up from germline, CDR1 is LNHDA and CDR2 is SQIVND (reference sequence). The CDR3 sequence: CASSQALSYEQYF. Written as DNA, the CDR3 is TGTGCCAGTAGTCAGGCGTTGAGCTACGAGCAGTACTTC.

The gene calls are TRBV5-4 and TRBJ2-3, with a possible D match to TRBD1 (7 bases). The CDR3 contains 15 residues. V was clipped by 1 base and J by 6 bases, with 15 bases between them. The germline gives CDR1 SGHNT, CDR2 YYREEE (reference sequence). CDR3 nucleotides: TGTGCCAGCAGCTTGAGGGCAGGGGGAGGTGATACGCAGTATTTT. Amino acids: CASSLRAGGGDTQYF. The full variable domain, its missing parts supplied by reference TRBV5-4 and TRBJ2-3, is ETGVTQSPTHLIKTRGQQVTLRCSSQSGHNTVSWYQQALGQGPQFIFQYYREEENGRGNFPPRFSGLQFPNYSSELNVNALELDDSALYLCASSLRAGGGDTQYFGPGTRLTVL.

This clone has a single count. V usage is TRBV29-1 and J usage is TRBJ1-4; no firm D call. Germline CDR1 is SQVTM and CDR2 is ANQGSEA. Trimming cost V 4 bases and J 0 bases, with 3 bases left between them. The CDR3 consists of 12 residues. The CDR3 nucleotides read TGCAGCGTTGCTGCAACTAATGAAAAACTGTTTTTT. Amino acid sequence: CSVAATNEKLFF.

This clone was recorded once. V gene TRBV7-9 combines with J gene TRBJ2-7, with D possibly being TRBD2 (5 bases). Germline assignment: CDR1 SEHNR and CDR2 FQNEAQ (reference sequence). Trimming left V 5 bases short and J 5 bases short, with 13 bases between. This CDR3 spans 13 amino acids. CDR3 nucleotide sequence: TGTGCCAGCAGCCCTACGCGGGCTCACGAGCAGTACTTC. Translated, it gives CASSPTRAHEQYF.